This T cell receptor beta chain was captured in a study of shared clonotypes between healthy human individuals (dated by TCRdb to 2019 to 2021). Notes on the research overall: Two women and a few men aged 18 to 49 years were included in the cohort. Libraries were prepared and TCR repertoires were sequenced by different laboratories using diverse techniques, in order to increase sequencing depth and limit assay-specific biases. Per donor, three plates each were used for CD4 naive and CD4 memory, two for CD8 naive, and one for CD8 memory. To estimate repertoire size and how much clonotype sharing occurs between individuals, the study deeply sequenced the blood TCR repertoires of about five healthy adults. Each donor's leukapheresis produced roughly between roughly 0.85 and 10 billion PBMCs. The paper's findings and limits, for the study overall: Naive subsets generally had larger estimated clonotype richness than memory subsets did. Pairwise subsampling led to the expectation that sequencing depth would affect the degree of clonotype sharing among donors. Because the study included a small number of donors, the genetic and exposure-history diversity represented was limited. Across a handful of donors, about 5.2% of naive CD4, approximately 4% of naive CD8, 2% to 2.5% of memory CD4, and about 0.44% of memory CD8 clonotypes were shared. Compared with non-shared clonotypes, the clonotypes found in all four sorted-subset donors had higher generation probabilities. Sampling was restricted to blood, and TCR repertoires in tissues likely differ from the TCR repertoires found in blood. Incomplete sequencing was indicated by rarefaction of sorted-subset datasets, despite the large sequencing depth.

Turning to this clone: The clone's antigen remains unknown. Base qualities are not recorded, but no much larger clone differs from it by a single base.

The donors were healthy, HIV-negative adults with no recently reported acute infections or vaccinations. All donors were Caucasian adults living in Nashville, Tennessee, USA. CD4+ T cells were enriched through magnetic negative selection, after which naive cells were positively selected on CD45RA and the remaining negative fraction served as the memory subset. Blood was collected by leukapheresis, and PBMCs were isolated by Ficoll-Histopaque density gradient centrifugation and then cryopreserved in liquid nitrogen vapor phase. Analytical flow cytometry was used to check the purity and quantity of each magnetically sorted T cell population. Genomic DNA was isolated from every sorted fraction and measured by UV absorbance on a Nanodrop 2000c. V lost 6 bases and J lost 6 bases; the stretch between them is 11 bases long. Looking up the germline V gene yields CDR1 SNHLY and CDR2 FYNNEI. Its CDR3 holds 13 amino acids, cysteine through phenylalanine. The read is trimmed to its CDR3 DNA, 39 bases read in frame from base 1.

Using the deep immunoSEQ assay, TCR CDR3 regions were amplified from genomic DNA by multiplex PCR. Extracted genomic DNA from each cell subset was spread evenly across all wells of several immunoSEQ 96-well plates, with each plate serving as a replicate. For sorted subsets, around 0.2 ug of genomic DNA, equivalent to some 33,000 T cell genomes, went into each replicate PCR. The purified libraries were quantified using a Qubit 3.0 fluorometer, sized with a Bioanalyzer 2100, and then quantified again using the KAPA Library Quantification kit. Every immunoSEQ 96-well plate was sequenced on a dedicated single-read 150-cycle Illumina NextSeq 550 flow cell. On the study's bioinformatics: Because only junctional sequences without quality scores were contained in the immunoSEQ output, filtering matching that applied to full-length reads could not be performed. Sequences were annotated with PyIR, a Python wrapper for IgBLAST v1.9, and V/J genes and CDR3 were assigned using IMGT germline references. Reads were removed for weak V/J assignments (E-value above 1e-6), missing CDR3, stop codons, out-of-frame junctions, or ambiguous translated residues. V3J clonotypes were defined as sequences sharing an identical inferred V gene, J gene, and CDR3 amino acid sequence. To compute the percentage overlap between repertoires, the number of shared unique clonotypes was divided by the size of the smaller repertoire. Richness of each repertoire was evaluated using RTK rarefaction, the Chao1 estimator, and Recon v2.1 estimates of unobserved clonotypes. For all TCRbeta clonotypes obtained by the gDNA method from a handful of donors, generation probabilities were computed with OLGA. The source is immuneACCESS, and TCRdb retained only in-frame sequences with V and J called. Part of the clones is not carried over; for the studies checked, unresolved V genes explain less than half of this, and the remainder is unexplained. V and J calls and clone size come straight from that table; D and trimming were deduced from the DNA. In this sample the table shows roughly 1,000,000 clones, around 78% of which occur a single time. Jointly, the top ten make up about 0.52% of the sample.

The chain is encoded by TRBV2 joined to TRBJ2-2; TRBD2 is possibly the D segment (6 matching bases). The source material was memory CD4+ T cells from PBMCs. Read against the paper, the sample's cell subset or site label means: CD45RA-negative fraction. The origin of this receptor is a young man in good health. Some clones in this sample may be carry-over from other donors' samples. DNA sequence: TGTGCCAGCAGGATGGGGGGACCCGGGGAGCTGTTTTTT. It encodes CASRMGGPGELFF.